This T cell receptor beta chain was recovered during a study of cytomegalovirus exposure and HLA in healthy donors. Germline V gene data show CDR1 as SGHNT and CDR2 as YYREEE (reference sequence). The CDR3 spans 15 residues. Trimming took off 9 bases at V and 6 bases at J, with 24 bases between the two ends. The assay was immunoSEQ multiplex PCR, and TCRdb's table has in-frame clones only and misses some. The sample shows some 150,000 clones, 85% to 90% of them seen only once. V usage is TRBV5-4 and J usage is TRBJ1-1; D is perhaps TRBD1 (6 bases). Material for sequencing was PBMCs. The source is a young woman in good health and CMV-seropositive. The CDR3 nucleotides are TGTGCCACCATGAGGGGGGGTGGAATTGACGCTGAAGCTTTCTTT. It codes for CATMRGGGIDAEAFF.